A single count supports the clone carrying this TCR beta chain. Naive CD45RA+ and memory CD45RA-negative subsets were split from CD4+ cells. The germline gives CDR1 SGHRS, CDR2 YFSETQ. V was trimmed by 5 bases and J by 1 base, leaving 13 bases between them. This CDR3 region has 15 residues. Each cell subset's genomic DNA was divided evenly among several immunoSEQ plates. Per sorted-subset replicate PCR, input was about 180 ng DNA, representing 30,000 to 35,000 T cell genomes. Clones were read by immunoSEQ multiplex PCR, and TCRdb kept only the in-frame ones, dropping some. This repertoire shows 2.3 million or so clones, 93% found once; its top ten account for under 0.45%. The data originate from a study of shared clonotypes between healthy human individuals.

The gene calls are TRBV5-1 and TRBJ2-1; weak D call: TRBD2 (6 bases). The sequencing input was naive CD4+ T cells from PBMCs. This sample's subset: CD45RA+ positively selected. The receptor comes from a man aged 18 to 29 in good health. Some clones in this sample may be carry-over from other donors' samples. CDR3 loop: CASSSIAASYNEQFF. Written as DNA, the CDR3 is TGCGCCAGCAGTTCCATAGCGGCTTCCTACAATGAGCAGTTCTTC. Supplemented by reference TRBV5-1 and TRBJ2-1, the full variable domain reads KAGVTQTPRYLIKTRGQQVTLSCSPISGHRSVSWYQQTPGQGLQFLFEYFSETQRNKGNFPGRFSGRQFSNSRSEMNVSTLELGDSALYLCASSSIAASYNEQFFGPGTRLTVL.